Following are 32 T cell receptor beta chains from one sample sequenced in a study of cytomegalovirus exposure and HLA in healthy donors (dated by TCRdb to about 2017). The library was obtained by the immunoSEQ multiplex PCR assay. The multiplex PCR relied on a mix of 60 forward primers for TCR Vbeta segments and 13 reverse primers for TCR Jbeta segments. The table was pulled from immuneACCESS by TCRdb, which kept in-frame rearrangements only. Such tables lose some clones; where checked, under half of the loss comes from unresolved V genes, and the rest has no known cause. In this sample the table shows about 43,000 clones, around 53% of which occur a single time. The top ten clones comprise approximately 5.5% of the sample. The sequenced sample was PBMCs. Receptor source: a man aged 60 to 75 in good health and CMV-seronegative.

This clone has more than one count but fewer than ten. The chain employs TRBV18 and TRBJ1-1; 8 bases are shared with TRBD1. From germline, CDR1 is KGHSH and CDR2 LQKENI. V was clipped by 5 bases and J by 2 bases; unmatched bases: 7. The CDR3 has 15 amino acids. The CDR3 sequence is CASSYGQGANTEAFF. CDR3 DNA: TGTGCCAGCTCATATGGACAGGGAGCTAACACTGAAGCTTTCTTT.

The chain is built from TRBV4-2 and TRBJ2-7; 10 bases are shared with TRBD2. The V gene's germline CDR1 is LGHNA and CDR2 YNFKEQ. After removal of 0 bases from V and 3 bases from J, the junction contained 5 bases not matched to a gene. The CDR3 consists of 16 residues. This chain's CDR3 is CASSQEFTSGNYEQYF. For the CDR3, the DNA is TGTGCCAGCAGCCAAGAGTTTACTAGCGGGAACTACGAGCAGTACTTC.

The CDR3 loop is CAISEAGRYGYTF. CDR3 nucleotide sequence: TGTGCCATCAGTGAAGCAGGGCGGTATGGCTACACCTTC. V gene TRBV10-3 combines with J gene TRBJ1-2; tentatively, D is TRBD1 (5 bases). V dropped 3 bases and J dropped 5 bases, with 10 bases sitting between them. The CDR3 loop spans 13 amino acids. Per the germline V gene, CDR1 is ENHRY and CDR2 is SYGVKD.

The chain couples TRBV5-1 to TRBJ2-7; 11 bases align to TRBD2. V shed 1 base and J 5 bases; nucleotides not matched to a gene: 5. Germline lookup yields CDR1 SGHRS and CDR2 YFSETQ. The CDR3 covers 15 residues. The CDR3 protein is CASSLTLAGDDEQYF. The CDR3 DNA reads TGCGCCAGCAGCTTGACACTAGCGGGAGACGACGAGCAGTACTTC.

The rearrangement uses TRBV5-1 and TRBJ1-2; D perhaps matches TRBD1 (6 bases). The V and J ends lost 0 bases and 4 bases respectively, with 10 bases between them. The length of the CDR3 is 14 residues. CDR1 is SGHRS, CDR2 YFSETQ, per germline. This chain's CDR3 is CASSLGDTTYGYTF. CDR3 in DNA: TGCGCCAGCAGCTTGGGGGACACCACCTATGGCTACACCTTC.

V is TRBV5-1 and J is TRBJ1-1; D is unclear. Germline CDR1 and CDR2: SGHRS and YFSETQ. The CDR3 loop spans 13 amino acids. V was shortened by 2 bases and J by 8 bases, with 13 bases between the two germline ends. The CDR3 DNA sequence: TGCGCCAGCAGCTTTTGGATTGGGCAAGAAGCTTTCTTT. Amino acid sequence: CASSFWIGQEAFF.

This sequence joins TRBV29-1 and TRBJ2-5, with D hard to call. CDR3 length equals 11 residues. The V gene lost 1 base and the J gene lost 9 bases, with 9 bases spanning the gap. The germline CDR1 and CDR2 sequences are SQVTM and ANQGSEA. This CDR3 reads CSVEASGPQYF. The CDR3 nucleotides read TGCAGCGTTGAAGCATCAGGCCCCCAGTACTTC.

The DNA for the CDR3 is TGTGCCAGCACTCCCGGAGGGACTAGCGGTCTCTTGGAGACCCAGTACTTC. Amino acid sequence: CASTPGGTSGLLETQYF. The chain employs TRBV28 and TRBJ2-5, with 11 bases fitting TRBD2. Trimming at V came to 7 bases and at J to 5 bases, leaving 15 bases not matched to a gene. This CDR3 has 17 amino acids. Germline lookup yields CDR1 MDHEN and CDR2 SYDVKM.

V and J are TRBV6-5 and TRBJ2-1, with TRBD2 matching over 8 bases. The CDR3 length is 15 residues. V shed 6 bases, J shed 8 bases, and the junction held 12 bases outside the gene matches. The germline V gene has CDR1 MNHEY and CDR2 SVGAGI. The chain's CDR3 is CASSRLAGGIYEQFF. Written as DNA, the CDR3 is TGTGCCAGCAGCCGACTGGCGGGAGGTATCTATGAGCAGTTCTTC.

This clone was observed a few times. The chain links TRBV6-1 to TRBJ2-3, with 8 bases aligning to TRBD2. The J segment lost 4 bases and the V segment lost 4 bases, leaving 7 bases of the junction unmatched. Germline assignment: CDR1 MNHNS and CDR2 SASEGT. CDR3 size: 15 residues. The CDR3 DNA follows: TGTGCCAGCAGTGCCCCGGGACTAGGGGCAGATACGCAGTATTTT. This encodes CASSAPGLGADTQYF.

V and J are TRBV5-1 and TRBJ1-4; no clear D. V lost 4 bases to trimming and J lost 8 bases, with 21 bases between them. CDR1 SGHRS and CDR2 YFSETQ come from the germline V gene. The CDR3 is 16 amino acids. The CDR3 DNA follows: TGCGCCAGCAGCCTAGGACCCCTAGCCGATGGGGAAAAACTGTTTTTT. Its translation is CASSLGPLADGEKLFF.

This clone was counted between two and nine times. CDR3 in DNA: TGTGCCAGCAGCTCCCGAGCGGGGGGTGGGGTAGATACGCAGTATTTT. Its protein product is CASSSRAGGGVDTQYF. The chain couples TRBV7-9 to TRBJ2-3, with 9 bases identical to TRBD2. The CDR3 sequence is 16 residues long. The germline CDR1 and CDR2 sequences are SEHNR and FQNEAQ (reference sequence). The V segment lost 4 bases and the J segment 5 bases; nucleotides outside the gene matches: 10.

This clone was recorded only once. This chain links TRBV7-3 with TRBJ2-7, with 7 bases aligning to TRBD1. CDR1 and CDR2 (germline): SGHTA, FQGTGA. The CDR3 has 14 amino acids. After removal of 5 bases from V and 5 bases from J, the junction contained 9 bases not matched to a gene. CDR3 sequence: CASSPNGDSNEQYF. DNA of the CDR3: TGTGCCAGCAGCCCGAACGGGGACAGTAACGAGCAGTACTTC.

This clone was found a few times. V and J are TRBV7-2 and TRBJ2-1; 15 positions match TRBD2. Germline V gene sequence: CDR1 SGHTA, CDR2 FQGNSA. The CDR3 runs to 18 residues. Trimming removed 7 bases from V and 11 bases from J; junction bases left unmatched: 18. CDR3 sequence: CASTPGLAGGRGVGKQFF. CDR3 sequence (DNA): TGTGCCAGCACCCCTGGACTAGCGGGAGGGCGGGGCGTTGGGAAGCAGTTCTTC.

This clone was observed a single time. V and J are TRBV7-2 and TRBJ2-7; D is unresolved. There are 13 residues in the CDR3. Trimming cost V 5 bases and J 6 bases, with 14 bases left between them. The germline gives CDR1 SGHTA, CDR2 FQGNSA. CDR3 DNA: TGTGCCAGCAGCCCCCAGGTAAACCGCGAGCAGTACTTC. Its protein is CASSPQVNREQYF.

The J gene is TRBJ2-1, the V gene TRBV30; TRBD2 aligns across 14 bases. There are 15 residues in the CDR3. Trimming removed 2 bases from V and 12 bases from J; junction bases left unmatched: 9. Per the germline V gene, CDR1 is GTSNPN and CDR2 is SVGIG (reference sequence). As DNA, the CDR3 is TGTGCCTGGAGTAACCCGGGACTAGCGGGAGTGGGGCAGTTCTTC. It specifies CAWSNPGLAGVGQFF.

At least ten counts were recorded for this clone. The chain recombines TRBV6-6 with TRBJ2-6; D unclear. The CDR3 runs to 15 residues. Trimming removed 6 bases at V and 0 bases at J, with 9 bases between. Germline values: CDR1 MNHNY, CDR2 SVGAGI (reference sequence). In nucleotides, the CDR3 is TGTGCCAGCAGGTTCAGCGACTCTGGGGCCAACGTCCTGACTTTC. Amino acid sequence: CASRFSDSGANVLTF.

This clone turned up a few times. J is TRBJ1-1 and V is TRBV30; D is undetermined. The CDR3 is 15 residues long. V lost 0 bases, J lost 3 bases, and 14 bases lay in between. Looked up from germline, CDR1 is GTSNPN and CDR2 is SVGIG (reference sequence). CDR3 nucleotide sequence: TGTGCCTGGAGTGTAGGGAGTTGGGAGTACACTGAAGCTTTCTTT. This sequence encodes CAWSVGSWEYTEAFF.

V gene TRBV30 combines with J gene TRBJ2-5; weak D call: TRBD2 (6 bases). The CDR3 loop spans 15 amino acids. V dropped 4 bases and J dropped 2 bases, with 17 bases sitting between them. Looked up from germline, CDR1 is GTSNPN and CDR2 is SVGIG (reference sequence). This chain's CDR3 is CAWNTGTSSQETQYF. The CDR3 nucleotides are TGTGCCTGGAATACCGGGACTTCCAGTCAAGAGACCCAGTACTTC.

The rearrangement joins TRBV7-8 to TRBJ2-5; TRBD2 aligns across 9 bases. Germline trimming cut 0 bases from V and 5 bases from J; bases unmatched to any gene: 7. Germline V gene sequence: CDR1 SGHVS, CDR2 FQNEAQ. CDR3 length: 16 residues. The CDR3 nucleotides are TGTGCCAGCAGCTTAGCTCGCCTGAGCGGGAGGGAGACCCAGTACTTC. The encoded protein is CASSLARLSGRETQYF.

This clone is categorized as medium-sized. The genes are TRBV7-2 and TRBJ2-1; 7 nucleotides agree with TRBD1. V shed 2 bases, J shed 8 bases, and the junction held 6 bases outside the gene matches. The CDR3 spans 14 residues. Germline values: CDR1 SGHTA, CDR2 FQGNSA. The CDR3: CASSLSNRGHEQFF. CDR3 nucleotides: TGTGCCAGCAGCTTATCGAACAGGGGCCATGAGCAGTTCTTC.

This clone has more than one count but fewer than ten. V usage is TRBV7-9 and J usage is TRBJ2-1, with D perhaps matching TRBD2 (6 bases). The V end lost 2 bases, the J end lost 5 bases, and 10 bases lay between the germline ends. This CDR3 region has 14 residues. From germline, CDR1 is SEHNR and CDR2 FQNEAQ (reference sequence). The CDR3 loop reads CASSLTSSHNEQFF. The DNA of the CDR3 is TGTGCCAGCAGCTTAACTAGCAGCCACAATGAGCAGTTCTTC.

V usage is TRBV27 and J usage is TRBJ1-1; D is unresolved. Trimming shortened V by 3 bases and J by 5 bases, and 10 bases separated the two germline ends. The CDR3 contains 13 residues. Germline V lookup: CDR1 MNHEY, CDR2 SMNVEV (reference sequence). The CDR3 spells CASSLGRRTEAFF. The CDR3 bases are TGTGCCAGCAGTTTGGGCAGAAGAACTGAAGCTTTCTTT.

The chain links TRBV28 to TRBJ1-2; D not resolved. Germline CDR1 and CDR2: MDHEN and SYDVKM. V was cut by 5 bases and J by 1 base, with 14 bases left in between. This CDR3 spans 15 amino acids. The CDR3 DNA reads as TGTGCCAGCAGTCCTGCGTTTGCCGTTAACTATGGCTACACCTTC. As protein: CASSPAFAVNYGYTF.

The chain uses TRBV5-1 and TRBJ2-1; 8 nucleotides line up with TRBD2. Per the germline V gene, CDR1 is SGHRS and CDR2 is YFSETQ. The ends lost 0 bases at V and 9 bases at J; junction bases unmatched: 14. The CDR3 loop spans 17 amino acids. The CDR3 sequence: CASSLELRAGAHGEQFF. The CDR3 DNA is TGCGCCAGCAGCTTGGAGCTTCGAGCGGGAGCTCACGGTGAGCAGTTCTTC.

This clone was found a few times. The chain combines TRBV29-1 with TRBJ2-7; the match to TRBD2 covers 11 bases. This CDR3 has 14 residues. CDR1 SQVTM and CDR2 ANQGSEA come from the germline V gene. The V segment lost 5 bases and the J segment 4 bases; nucleotides outside the gene matches: 7. CDR3 in DNA: TGCAGCGTTATCACTAGCGGGAGAAGGTACGAGCAGTACTTC. Its translation: CSVITSGRRYEQYF.

The chain carries TRBV28 and TRBJ2-2; the D gene is possibly TRBD2 (6 bases). Germline V gene data show CDR1 as MDHEN and CDR2 as SYDVKM. V was cut by 1 base and J by 3 bases, with 9 bases left in between. The CDR3 sequence is 15 residues long. The CDR3 region is CASSLLAAHTGELFF. DNA for the CDR3: TGTGCCAGCAGTTTATTAGCGGCACACACCGGGGAGCTGTTTTTT. The complete variable domain, with remaining parts taken from reference TRBV28 and TRBJ2-2, reads DVKVTQSSRYLVKRTGEKVFLECVQDMDHENMFWYRQDPGLGLRLIYFSYDVKMKEKGDIPEGYSVSREKKERFSLILESASTNQTSMYLCASSLLAAHTGELFFGEGSRLTVL.

The chain joins TRBV6-5 to TRBJ2-7, with 9 positions matching TRBD1. Germline CDR1 is MNHEY and CDR2 is SVGAGI. V shed 6 bases and J 0 bases; nucleotides not matched to a gene: 3. The CDR3 has 14 amino acids. CDR3 nucleotides: TGTGCCAGCAGCTGGGGACAGGGCTCCTACGAGCAGTACTTC. Translation gives CASSWGQGSYEQYF.

This clone showed up just a few times. CDR3 in DNA: TGCGCCAGCCATCCCGGGACTCCGAACACCGGGGAGCTGTTTTTT. Protein: CASHPGTPNTGELFF. The V call is TRBV5-1, the J call TRBJ2-2; the D gene is possibly TRBD2 (6 bases). Trimming stripped 7 bases from V and 0 bases from J, with 13 bases between. This CDR3 contains 15 residues. Germline CDR1 SGHRS, CDR2 YFSETQ.

This chain uses TRBV30 with TRBJ1-1; D ambiguous. V shed 0 bases and J shed 4 bases, with 9 bases lying between them. There are 13 residues in the CDR3. Germline V gene sequence: CDR1 GTSNPN, CDR2 SVGIG (reference sequence). As DNA, the CDR3 is TGTGCCTGGAGTGTACGCCGCGGCACTGAAGCTTTCTTT. It is translated as CAWSVRRGTEAFF.

A few counts support this clone. The V gene is TRBV10-3, the J gene TRBJ2-1, with a weak D call TRBD1 (5 bases). Trimming cost V 4 bases and J 0 bases, with 10 bases left between them. Germline loops: CDR1 ENHRY, CDR2 SYGVKD. CDR3 length: 15 residues. In nucleotides, the CDR3 is TGTGCCATCAGTGGGGGCTCCTCCTCCTACAATGAGCAGTTCTTC. It codes for CAISGGSSSYNEQFF.

This chain links TRBV7-2 with TRBJ1-2, with a weak D call TRBD1 (6 bases). The CDR3 is 13 residues long. Per the germline V gene, CDR1 is SGHTA and CDR2 is FQGNSA. Trimming removed 5 bases at V and 13 bases at J, with 20 bases between. The CDR3 protein is CASSKTGYQLSTF. For the CDR3, the DNA is TGTGCCAGCAGCAAGACAGGATACCAATTGAGCACCTTC. The variable domain in full, with the rest retrieved from reference TRBV7-2 and TRBJ1-2, is GAGVSQSPSNKVTEKGKDVELRCDPISGHTALYWYRQSLGQGLEFLIYFQGNSAPDKSGLPSDRFSAERTGGSVSTLTIQRTQQEDSAVYLCASSKTGYQLSTFGSGTRLTVV.